This T cell receptor (beta chain) was captured in a study of blood T cell repertoires in COVID-19. About the study: Spain, Italy and the United States supplied samples that represented acute and convalescent COVID-19. T cells, B-cell-depleted T cells, or PBMCs provided the cDNA or gDNA that served as material.

Germline loops: CDR1 SGHNT, CDR2 YENEEA. V was clipped by 2 bases and J by 8 bases; unmatched bases: 7. This CDR3 has 16 residues. As processed by the authors: Amplification with reference gene primers provided the estimates of nucleated cell counts. Assay used: immunoSEQ multiplex PCR; TCRdb lists only in-frame clones, some missing. V and J calls and clone size are those listed in that table; D and trimming were worked out from the DNA. Of 150,000 to 200,000 clones in the sample, around nine tenths were seen once. The sequencing sample was made of peripheral blood. The chain combines TRBV11-3 with TRBJ2-1; the match to TRBD2 covers 12 bases. This TCR derives from a woman between 18 and 30 years old who had recovered from COVID-19. CDR3 nucleotides: TGTGCCAGCAGCTTAAGGACTAGCGGGAAGGGGGATGAGCAGTTCTTC. This gives the protein CASSLRTSGKGDEQFF. Based on the CDR3 plus reference TRBV11-3 and TRBJ2-1, the full variable domain is EAGVVQSPRYKIIEKKQPVAFWCNPISGHNTLYWYLQNLGQGPELLIRYENEEAVDDSQLPKDRFSAERLKGVDSTLKIQPAELGDSAVYLCASSLRTSGKGDEQFFGPGTRLTVL.